Shown below are 10 T cell receptor beta chains from a single sample sequenced in a study of blood T cell repertoires in COVID-19. Measured with immunoSEQ multiplex PCR; TCRdb has only the in-frame clones, and not every one. The sample yields 240,000 or so clones, more than 75% seen once. Sequences were obtained from peripheral blood. These receptor sequences come from a man of 80 years or more with acute or convalescent COVID-19.

This sequence joins TRBV12-3 or TRBV12-4 and TRBJ2-1; a weak D match, TRBD1 (5 bases). This CDR3 has 12 amino acids. The germline V and J ends were trimmed by 7 bases and 10 bases, with 14 bases remaining between them. CDR3 sequence: CASTQTVREQFF. CDR3 sequence (DNA): TGTGCCAGCACTCAGACAGTACGGGAGCAGTTCTTC.

The chain carries TRBV7-9 and TRBJ1-6; D gene unclear. Per the germline V gene, CDR1 is SEHNR and CDR2 is FQNEAQ (reference sequence). This CDR3 contains 15 residues. V lost 7 bases and J 0 bases, leaving 10 bases between the germline ends. The CDR3 coding sequence is TGTGCCAGCACCATATTGAGCTCCTATAATTCACCCCTCCACTTT. It specifies CASTILSSYNSPLHF.

V usage is TRBV28 and J usage is TRBJ2-7; D is uncertain. Germline V gene sequence: CDR1 MDHEN, CDR2 SYDVKM. Trimming pared 5 bases from V and 3 bases from J, leaving 5 bases between. CDR3 length equals 11 residues. The CDR3 DNA sequence: TGTGCCAGCAGTCTAGTCTACGAGCAGTACTTC. This encodes CASSLVYEQYF.

The V and J genes are TRBV5-1 and TRBJ1-2; possibly TRBD1 for D (6 bases). Germline assignment: CDR1 SGHRS and CDR2 YFSETQ. CDR3 length: 17 amino acids. V was cut by 1 base and J by 4 bases, with 20 bases left in between. The CDR3 region has the DNA TGCGCCAGCAGCTTGACCGGACAGTCTCCCTCAACCTATGGCTACACCTTC. Its translation is CASSLTGQSPSTYGYTF.

This chain connects TRBV6-1 to TRBJ2-3, with D uncertain. Trimming removed 2 bases from V and 0 bases from J, with 6 bases in between. Germline CDR1 MNHNS, CDR2 SASEGT. CDR3 size: 14 residues. The chain's CDR3 is CASSESGSTDTQYF. The CDR3 nucleotides are TGTGCCAGCAGTGAATCGGGTAGCACAGATACGCAGTATTTT.

The chain uses TRBV20-1 and TRBJ1-6, with D hard to call. Per the germline V gene, CDR1 is DFQATT and CDR2 is SNEGSKA (reference sequence). This CDR3 region has 16 residues. Trimming took 6 bases from V and 0 from J, leaving 15 bases between them. The CDR3 here is CSASKPPGSYNSPLHF. Written as DNA, the CDR3 is TGCAGTGCAAGTAAACCTCCAGGCTCCTATAATTCACCCCTCCACTTT.

The chain carries TRBV27 and TRBJ1-2; TRBD1 matches 7 bases. The CDR3 is 13 residues long. J gave up 6 bases and V 4 bases, and 5 bases lay outside the gene matches. Germline V CDR1 and CDR2: MNHEY, SMNVEV (reference sequence). The CDR3 sequence: CASSSHRGNGYTF. CDR3 coding DNA: TGTGCCAGCAGTTCCCACAGGGGAAATGGCTACACCTTC.

The sample holds a few counts of this clone. The V gene is TRBV6-5, the J gene TRBJ2-3; 9 bases match TRBD1. CDR3 size: 15 residues. Germline CDR1 and CDR2: MNHEY and SVGAGI. V was pared by 6 bases and J by 7 bases, with 11 bases of the junction left unmatched. The CDR3 sequence is CASRRGQGLGNTQYF. CDR3 DNA: TGTGCCAGCAGGAGGGGACAGGGTTTGGGGAATACGCAGTATTTT.

The chain carries TRBV28 and TRBJ1-2; D is ambiguous. V was shortened by 2 bases and J by 3 bases, with 10 bases between the two germline ends. The CDR3 spans 14 residues. In germline, CDR1 is MDHEN, CDR2 SYDVKM. The CDR3, as DNA: TGTGCCAGCAGTTTAGCCAGAGAGGACTATGGCTACACCTTC. Protein: CASSLAREDYGYTF.

Only one count was recorded for this clone. The chain links TRBV6-5 to TRBJ1-4; TRBD1 agrees at 8 bases. CDR1 MNHEY and CDR2 SVGAGI come from the germline V gene. This CDR3 comprises 14 residues. The V and J ends lost 4 bases and 5 bases, in that order; junction bases with no gene match: 3. CDR3 bases: TGTGCCAGCAGTTGGGACAGGAGGAATGAAAAACTGTTTTTT. It is translated as CASSWDRRNEKLFF.